A single sample is the source of the 30 T cell receptor beta chains below, sequenced in a study of Graves' ophthalmopathy and Graves' hyperthyroidism. Using RNA transcripts, the TCR beta CDR3 regions were amplified. RT-PCR with HTBI primers came first, then second-round multiplex PCR. TCRdb called the multiplex PCR reads again in MiXCR, with one record for every CDR3 protein. The profile shows almost 400,000 distinct CDR3 sequences, around 16% of them singletons. Sequencing was done on a sample of peripheral blood. These receptors were collected from a woman under 30 with Graves' ophthalmopathy.

This clonotype was counted many times. J is TRBJ2-7 and V is TRBV4-2, with D possibly matching TRBD1 (6 bases). V lost 1 base and J lost 5, with 15 bases in between. From germline, CDR1 is LGHNA and CDR2 YNFKEQ. This CDR3 has 15 amino acids. The CDR3 reads CASSQGVQGKDEQYF. The CDR3 DNA follows: TGTGCCAGCAGCCAAGGAGTCCAGGGGAAGGACGAGCAGTACTTC.

This clonotype was seen repeatedly, ten times or more. J is TRBJ1-5 and V is TRBV28; weak D call: TRBD1 (5 bases). The CDR3 is 17 amino acids. V shed 7 bases and J shed 0 bases, with 19 bases lying between them. Germline CDR1 and CDR2: MDHEN and SYDVKM. The CDR3 coding sequence is TGTGCCAGCAATGACCCGGTCCGTAGGGGTAGCAATCAGCCCCAGCATTTT. This gives the protein CASNDPVRRGSNQPQHF.

Many counts were recorded for this clonotype. This chain joins TRBV7-2 and TRBJ2-5; 12 bases are a match to TRBD2. The ends lost 3 bases at V and 5 bases at J; junction bases unmatched: 10. Germline V gives CDR1 SGHTA, CDR2 FQGNSA. This CDR3 contains 17 residues. CDR3 loop: CASSLLASGRVGETQYF. CDR3 bases: TGTGCCAGCAGCTTGTTGGCTAGCGGGAGGGTCGGGGAGACCCAGTACTTC. Filled out from reference TRBV7-2 and TRBJ2-5, the complete variable domain reads GAGVSQSPSNKVTEKGKDVELRCDPISGHTALYWYRQSLGQGLEFLIYFQGNSAPDKSGLPSDRFSAERTGGSVSTLTIQRTQQEDSAVYLCASSLLASGRVGETQYFGPGTRLLVL.

This clonotype occurred a few times. This clone may be a read error of a much larger clone one base away. This chain links TRBV30 with TRBJ2-2; no clear D gene. This CDR3 region has 13 residues. V shed 1 base and J shed 5 bases, with 8 bases lying between them. Per germline, CDR1 GTSNPN and CDR2 SVGIG (reference sequence). The CDR3 region is CAWSAHGTGELFF. CDR3 coding DNA: TGTGCCTGGAGTGCCCATGGGACCGGGGAGCTGTTTTTT.

This clonotype was seen at least ten times. V usage is TRBV5-1 and J usage is TRBJ2-2; 9 positions agree with TRBD1. CDR1 is SGHRS and CDR2 is YFSETQ in the germline V gene. The CDR3 sequence is 16 residues long. The V gene end was trimmed by 4 bases and the J gene end by 1 base; junction bases not matched to a gene: 5. CDR3 sequence: CASSRQGVKNTGELFF. The CDR3 DNA is TGCGCCAGCAGCAGACAGGGGGTGAAGAACACCGGGGAGCTGTTTTTT.

This clonotype showed up many times. The chain combines TRBV12-3 or TRBV12-4 with TRBJ2-7; possible D gene TRBD2, 6 bases. The ends were cut back, 1 base at V and 4 bases at J, with 14 bases in the middle. The CDR3 is made up of 15 amino acids. The CDR3, as DNA: TGTGCCAGCAGTTTAGGTGGGGGGACTCAATACGAGCAGTACTTC. Translation gives CASSLGGGTQYEQYF.

The chain combines TRBV9 with TRBJ2-4; 7 bases agree with TRBD1. The trim removed 4 bases at V and 2 bases at J, leaving 15 bases unmatched. This CDR3 spans 18 amino acids. Germline CDR1 is SGDLS and CDR2 is YYNGEE. Written as DNA, the CDR3 is TGTGCCAGCAGCACCAAACCCGGGACAGAGGGAACCAAAAACATTCAGTACTTC. Its translation: CASSTKPGTEGTKNIQYF. Full variable domain (missing parts from reference TRBV9 and TRBJ2-4): DSGVTQTPKHLITATGQRVTLRCSPRSGDLSVYWYQQSLDQGLQFLIQYYNGEERAKGNILERFSAQQFPDLHSELNLSSLELGDSALYFCASSTKPGTEGTKNIQYFGAGTRLSVL.

The chain recombines TRBV7-2 with TRBJ2-7; 9 bases line up with TRBD2. The CDR3 consists of 13 residues. V lost 7 bases to trimming and J lost 4 bases; unmatched junction nucleotides: 5. Looked up from germline, CDR1 is SGHTA and CDR2 is FQGNSA. CDR3: CASTPSGIYEQYF. DNA of the CDR3: TGTGCCAGCACCCCTAGCGGGATTTACGAGCAGTACTTC.

This clonotype was seen at least ten times. V and J are TRBV6-2 or TRBV6-3 and TRBJ2-5, with 9 bases aligning to TRBD1. CDR3 size: 13 residues. CDR1 MNHEY and CDR2 SVGEGT come from the germline V gene. The trim removed 7 bases at V and 3 bases at J, leaving 3 bases unmatched. CDR3 residues: CASTDRGKETQYF. In DNA form, the CDR3 reads TGTGCCAGCACCGACAGGGGGAAAGAGACCCAGTACTTC.

This clonotype came up many times. The chain couples TRBV11-3 to TRBJ2-7; 7 positions agree with TRBD2. Trimming cost V 1 base and J 2 bases; bases outside gene matches: 8. The length of the CDR3 is 16 residues. The V gene's germline CDR1 is SGHNT and CDR2 YENEEA. CDR3 coding DNA: TGTGCCAGCAGCTTAGTCCTAGCGGAGGGGACCTACGAGCAGTACTTC. Its protein product is CASSLVLAEGTYEQYF.

There are many counts of this clonotype. The chain has TRBV12-3 or TRBV12-4 and TRBJ1-1, with unresolved D. V was pared by 7 bases and J by 10 bases, with 19 bases between. The CDR3 sequence is 13 residues long. CDR3 in amino acids: CASILGFDRRAFF. The CDR3 region has the DNA TGTGCCAGCATTCTCGGATTCGATCGGCGAGCTTTCTTT.

This clonotype was detected ten times or more. J is TRBJ2-7 and V is TRBV28; TRBD1 aligns across 10 bases. Germline CDR1 reads MDHEN; CDR2 reads SYDVKM. V shed 4 bases and J 2 bases; nucleotides not matched to a gene: 8. The CDR3 contains 16 residues. The DNA for the CDR3 is TGTGCCAGCAGTTACGACTCCGGGACAGGGGCCTACGAGCAGTACTTC. It yields the protein CASSYDSGTGAYEQYF.

In its sample, this clonotype was seen many times. The rearrangement uses TRBV27 and TRBJ1-2, with D hard to call. Germline V gene sequence: CDR1 MNHEY, CDR2 SMNVEV (reference sequence). This CDR3 is built from 15 residues. Between the trimmed V and J ends, which lost 5 bases and 4 bases, there was a span of 17 bases. This CDR3 is CASSPSLGGSYGYTF. In DNA, the CDR3 is TGTGCCAGCAGTCCCTCCTTAGGAGGGAGCTATGGCTACACCTTC.

This clonotype was detected ten times or more. The chain joins TRBV20-1 to TRBJ2-5, with a possible D match to TRBD1 (6 bases). The germline V gene encodes CDR1 DFQATT and CDR2 SNEGSKA (reference sequence). V shed 1 base and J shed 0 bases, with 21 bases lying between them. This CDR3 comprises 18 residues. CDR3 bases: TGCAGTGCTAGAGCTCTGATATGGGACACGAACGACCAAGAGACCCAGTACTTC. It codes for CSARALIWDTNDQETQYF.

In its sample, this clonotype was seen many times. This sequence joins TRBV18 and TRBJ1-6; D is perhaps TRBD1 (5 bases). With 0 bases removed from V and 7 bases from J, the gap between germline ends came to 10 bases. This CDR3 spans 15 amino acids. The germline V gene encodes CDR1 KGHSH and CDR2 LQKENI. This CDR3 is CASSPPGRVNSPLHF. CDR3 nucleotides: TGTGCCAGCTCACCACCGGGCAGGGTAAATTCACCCCTCCACTTT.

This clonotype occurred many times. The rearrangement uses TRBV7-2 and TRBJ2-3, with unresolved D. The CDR3 runs to 11 residues. Germline-derived CDR1 and CDR2 are SGHTA and FQGNSA. V was cut by 3 bases and J by 4 bases, with 2 bases left in between. The CDR3 DNA follows: TGTGCCAGCAGCTTGGCAGATACGCAGTATTTT. Amino acids: CASSLADTQYF.

In this sample, this clonotype turned up a few times. The chain combines TRBV6-1 with TRBJ2-7; the match to TRBD2 covers 8 bases. Germline CDR1 is MNHNS and CDR2 is SASEGT. V lost 6 bases to trimming and J lost 4 bases; unmatched junction nucleotides: 14. This CDR3 has 16 amino acids. The DNA of the CDR3 is TGTGCCAGCAGCCCGGTGATGGGGAGCGGGAGTTACGAGCAGTACTTC. It yields the protein CASSPVMGSGSYEQYF.

This clonotype appeared many times. The J gene is TRBJ1-2, the V gene TRBV15; D may be TRBD1 (6 bases). Germline CDR1 is LNHNV and CDR2 is YYDKDF (reference sequence). With 3 bases removed from V and 9 bases from J, the gap between germline ends came to 20 bases. The CDR3 runs 15 residues. The CDR3 DNA sequence: TGTGCCACCAGCAGTCCCTTCTTAACAGGGTTTAGCTACACCTTC. This sequence encodes CATSSPFLTGFSYTF.

This clonotype was seen repeatedly, ten times or more. The chain joins TRBV7-2 to TRBJ2-7, with 10 bases lining up with TRBD1. Germline trimming cut 4 bases from V and 5 bases from J; bases unmatched to any gene: 5. The CDR3 contains 14 residues. CDR1 is SGHTA and CDR2 is FQGNSA in the germline V gene. CDR3 loop: CASSSGTGVNEQYF. CDR3 DNA: TGTGCCAGCAGCTCCGGGACAGGGGTCAACGAGCAGTACTTC. Complete variable domain (other parts from reference TRBV7-2 and TRBJ2-7): GAGVSQSPSNKVTEKGKDVELRCDPISGHTALYWYRQSLGQGLEFLIYFQGNSAPDKSGLPSDRFSAERTGGSVSTLTIQRTQQEDSAVYLCASSSGTGVNEQYFGPGTRLTVT.

The sample holds many counts of this clonotype. V is TRBV7-2 and J is TRBJ2-5; TRBD1 matches 7 bases. CDR3 length: 14 residues. The V gene end was trimmed by 5 bases and the J gene end by 4 bases; junction bases not matched to a gene: 7. Germline V gives CDR1 SGHTA, CDR2 FQGNSA. The CDR3: CASSPNRDRETQYF. For the CDR3, the DNA is TGTGCCAGCAGCCCTAACAGGGACAGAGAGACCCAGTACTTC. Variable domain in full (rest from reference TRBV7-2 and TRBJ2-5): GAGVSQSPSNKVTEKGKDVELRCDPISGHTALYWYRQSLGQGLEFLIYFQGNSAPDKSGLPSDRFSAERTGGSVSTLTIQRTQQEDSAVYLCASSPNRDRETQYFGPGTRLLVL.

In this sample, this clonotype turned up many times. The V gene is TRBV12-3 or TRBV12-4, the J gene TRBJ2-7; D not certain. V lost 7 bases and J 5 bases, leaving 15 bases between the germline ends. The CDR3 is made up of 13 amino acids. CDR3 region: CASTLSFGDEQYF. In DNA form, the CDR3 reads TGTGCCAGCACTCTTTCTTTTGGTGACGAGCAGTACTTC.

This clonotype was seen repeatedly, ten times or more. The rearrangement joins TRBV6-2 or TRBV6-3 to TRBJ1-5; D is uncertain. The V and J ends lost 7 bases and 0 bases respectively, with 7 bases between them. The V gene's germline CDR1 is MNHEY and CDR2 SVGEGT. The CDR3 consists of 13 residues. CDR3 sequence: CASTDNSNQPQHF. CDR3 coding DNA: TGTGCCAGCACTGACAATAGCAATCAGCCCCAGCATTTT.

This clonotype was seen at least ten times. V is TRBV4-3 and J is TRBJ2-7; 9 bases are a match to TRBD2. Germline-derived CDR1 and CDR2 are LGHNA and YSLEER. This CDR3 spans 16 amino acids. V lost 0 bases and J lost 3; bases outside the gene matches: 6. Here the CDR3 reads CASSQDWLAGSYEQYF. CDR3 nucleotides: TGCGCCAGCAGCCAAGATTGGCTAGCGGGAAGCTACGAGCAGTACTTC.

This clonotype was detected many times. The CDR3 DNA follows: TGTGCCAGCAGTTACTCAGGGGACCCTTCCTACGAGCAGTACTTC. Translating gives CASSYSGDPSYEQYF. The chain joins TRBV6-5 to TRBJ2-7; D might be TRBD1 or TRBD2, each matching 5 bases. Trimming stripped 0 bases from V and 1 base from J, with 10 bases between. Germline V gene sequence: CDR1 MNHEY, CDR2 SVGAGI. The CDR3 extends over 15 amino acids.

In its sample, this clonotype was seen many times. The V and J genes are TRBV5-6 and TRBJ2-5, with D possibly TRBD1 on 5 matching bases. CDR1 and CDR2 from the germline V gene are SGHDT and YYEEEE. There are 13 residues in the CDR3. The ends were cut back, 2 bases at V and 3 bases at J, with 8 bases in the middle. The CDR3 DNA follows: TGTGCCAGCAGCTTAATACAGGAAGAGACCCAGTACTTC. This gives the protein CASSLIQEETQYF.

The table lists this clonotype with many counts. V usage is TRBV6-1 and J usage is TRBJ2-5; TRBD1 is a possible D gene (6 bases). The CDR3 spans 15 residues. CDR1 MNHNS and CDR2 SASEGT come from the germline V gene. V was cut by 2 bases and J by 3 bases, with 13 bases left in between. Here the CDR3 reads CASSEYRVGEETQYF. The CDR3 nucleotides read TGTGCCAGCAGTGAATACAGGGTAGGCGAAGAGACCCAGTACTTC.

This rearrangement joins TRBV20-1 to TRBJ2-4; D possibly matches TRBD1 or TRBD2 (5 bases each). This CDR3 has 13 residues. Deletions cut 5 bases from V and 6 bases from J, with 14 bases between. Germline V CDR1 and CDR2: DFQATT, SNEGSKA (reference sequence). The CDR3 here is CSAHQRDGNIQYF. The DNA for the CDR3 is TGCAGTGCTCACCAACGGGACGGAAACATTCAGTACTTC.

This clonotype was found many times. The DNA for the CDR3 is TGCGCCAGCAGTGCCGGGTGGTCGGGGGCCGGGGAGCTGTTTTTT. Translation: CASSAGWSGAGELFF. The rearrangement joins TRBV10-1 to TRBJ2-2; D perhaps matches TRBD2 (6 bases). Germline V gene sequence: CDR1 WNHNN, CDR2 SYGVQD (reference sequence). The CDR3 contains 15 residues. V gave up 4 bases and J gave up 6 bases, with 15 bases separating them.

This clonotype showed up many times. V is TRBV3-1 and J is TRBJ2-5; 7 bases agree with TRBD1. The CDR3 spans 18 residues. V gave up 2 bases and J gave up 5 bases; unmatched junction bases: 17. In germline, CDR1 is LGHDT, CDR2 YNNKEL (reference sequence). In DNA, the CDR3 is TGTGCCAGCAGCCAATCGCTTGGGCAGGGGGATTCAGGGGAGACCCAGTACTTC. This translates into CASSQSLGQGDSGETQYF.

In its sample, this clonotype was seen many times. This CDR3 reads CASSPDSYEAFF. Here the CDR3 DNA reads TGTGCCAGCAGCCCGGACAGTTATGAAGCTTTCTTT. This sequence joins TRBV7-2 and TRBJ1-1; perhaps TRBD1 as D (6 bases). The CDR3 has 12 residues. CDR1 and CDR2 from the germline V gene are SGHTA and FQGNSA. Trimming removed 5 bases from V and 7 bases from J, with 11 bases in between.